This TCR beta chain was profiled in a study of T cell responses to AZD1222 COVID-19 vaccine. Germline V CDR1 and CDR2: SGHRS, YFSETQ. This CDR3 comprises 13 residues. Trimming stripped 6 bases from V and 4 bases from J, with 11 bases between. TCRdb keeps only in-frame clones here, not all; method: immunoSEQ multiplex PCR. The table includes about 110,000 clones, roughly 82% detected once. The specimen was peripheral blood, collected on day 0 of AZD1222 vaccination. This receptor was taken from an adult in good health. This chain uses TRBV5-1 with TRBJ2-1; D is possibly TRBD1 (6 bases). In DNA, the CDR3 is TGCGCCAGCACCCCTCAGGGGTACAATGAGCAGTTCTTC. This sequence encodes CASTPQGYNEQFF.